This TCR beta chain was profiled in a study of identical twins. Study-level points and caveats: Researchers reported excess low generation probability among twin-shared out-of-frame alpha sequences. Insertion counts were lower in abundant cord blood beta clonotypes, a trend that memory repertoires did not show. In monozygotic twins, models underestimated the sharing of out-of-frame TCR alpha.

The CDR3 is made up of 22 amino acids. Germline-derived CDR1 and CDR2 are DFQATT and SNEGSKA (reference sequence). The V gene end was trimmed by 1 base and the J gene end by 6 bases; junction bases not matched to a gene: 26. A template switching step contributed a universal primer site, while unique molecular identifiers were present in the cDNA. TCRdb redid the calling of the 5' RACE reads with MiXCR, one entry per CDR3 protein. In the table there are fewer than 250,000 distinct CDR3 sequences, approximately 7.3% of which are singletons. Comment on this clonotype: Its target is unknown.

These records were also assigned to another study, of yellow fever vaccine responses in identical twins.

The chain recombines TRBV20-1 with TRBJ2-3; TRBD2 matches at 12 bases. Sequencing was done on a sample of CD8+ T cells sorted from blood. The TCR sequence derives from a young woman in good health. DNA of the CDR3: TGCAGTGCTAGAGCGCTCGGACAGTCCTCATTCGCCGGGACTAGCGGGCGTGATACGCAGTATTTT. This encodes CSARALGQSSFAGTSGRDTQYF.